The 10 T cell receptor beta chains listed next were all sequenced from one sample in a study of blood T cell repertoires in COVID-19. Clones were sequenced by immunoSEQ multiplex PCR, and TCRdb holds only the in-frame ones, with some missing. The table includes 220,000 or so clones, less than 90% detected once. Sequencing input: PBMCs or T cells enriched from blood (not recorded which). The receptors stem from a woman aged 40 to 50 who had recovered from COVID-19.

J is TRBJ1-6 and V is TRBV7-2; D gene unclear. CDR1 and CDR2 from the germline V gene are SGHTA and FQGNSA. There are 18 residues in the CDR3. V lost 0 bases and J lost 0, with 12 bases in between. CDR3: CASSLALGGSSYNSPLHF. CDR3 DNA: TGTGCCAGCAGCTTAGCGTTAGGCGGCAGCTCCTATAATTCACCCCTCCACTTT.

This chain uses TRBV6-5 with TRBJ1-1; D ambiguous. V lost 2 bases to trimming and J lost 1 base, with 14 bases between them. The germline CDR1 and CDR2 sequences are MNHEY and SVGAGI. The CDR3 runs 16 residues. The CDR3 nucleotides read TGTGCCAGCAGTTACGTTGTGCGTCTTGAGAACACTGAAGCTTTCTTT. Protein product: CASSYVVRLENTEAFF.

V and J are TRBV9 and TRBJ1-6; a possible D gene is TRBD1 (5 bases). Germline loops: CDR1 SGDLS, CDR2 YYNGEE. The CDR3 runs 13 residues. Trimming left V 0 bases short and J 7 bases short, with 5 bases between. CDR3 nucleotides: TGTGCCAGCAGCGTAGGGGGCAATTCACCCCTCCACTTT. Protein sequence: CASSVGGNSPLHF.

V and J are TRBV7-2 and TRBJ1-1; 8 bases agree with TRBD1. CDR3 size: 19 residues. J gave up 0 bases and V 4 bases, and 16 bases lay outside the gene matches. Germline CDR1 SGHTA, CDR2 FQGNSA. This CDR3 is CASSSGTGSDFLMNTEAFF. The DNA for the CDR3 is TGTGCCAGCAGCTCGGGGACAGGAAGCGATTTTCTCATGAACACTGAAGCTTTCTTT.

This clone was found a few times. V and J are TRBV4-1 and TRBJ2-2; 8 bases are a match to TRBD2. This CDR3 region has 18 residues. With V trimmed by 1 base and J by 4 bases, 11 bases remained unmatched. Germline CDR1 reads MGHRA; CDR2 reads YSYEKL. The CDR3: CASSQGTSGSRVTGELFF. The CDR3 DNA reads TGCGCCAGCAGCCAAGGGACCAGCGGGAGCCGGGTCACCGGGGAGCTGTTTTTT.

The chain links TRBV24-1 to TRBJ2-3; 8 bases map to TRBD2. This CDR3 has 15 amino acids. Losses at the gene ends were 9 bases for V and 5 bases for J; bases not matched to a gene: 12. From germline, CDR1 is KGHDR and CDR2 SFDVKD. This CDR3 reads CATASSGYSVDTQYF. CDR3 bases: TGTGCCACCGCGTCTAGCGGGTATTCGGTAGATACGCAGTATTTT.

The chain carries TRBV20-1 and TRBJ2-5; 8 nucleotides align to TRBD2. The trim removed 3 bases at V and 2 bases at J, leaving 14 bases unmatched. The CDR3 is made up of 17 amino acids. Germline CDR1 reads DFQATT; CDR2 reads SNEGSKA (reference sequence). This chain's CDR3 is CSASPVTGLGGQETQYF. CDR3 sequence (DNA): TGCAGTGCTAGTCCCGTTACGGGACTAGGGGGGCAAGAGACCCAGTACTTC.

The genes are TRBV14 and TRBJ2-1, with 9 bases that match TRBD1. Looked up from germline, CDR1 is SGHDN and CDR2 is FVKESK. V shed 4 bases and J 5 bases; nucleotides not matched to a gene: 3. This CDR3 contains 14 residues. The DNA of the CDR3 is TGTGCCAGCAGCCGGGACAGGGTGGACAATGAGCAGTTCTTC. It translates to CASSRDRVDNEQFF.

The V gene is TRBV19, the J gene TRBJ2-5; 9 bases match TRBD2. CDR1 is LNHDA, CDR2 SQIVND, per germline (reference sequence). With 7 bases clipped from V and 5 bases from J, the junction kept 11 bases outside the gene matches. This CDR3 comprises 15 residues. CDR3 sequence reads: CASKVAGALWETQYF. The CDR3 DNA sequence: TGTGCCAGTAAGGTAGCGGGGGCCCTCTGGGAGACCCAGTACTTC.

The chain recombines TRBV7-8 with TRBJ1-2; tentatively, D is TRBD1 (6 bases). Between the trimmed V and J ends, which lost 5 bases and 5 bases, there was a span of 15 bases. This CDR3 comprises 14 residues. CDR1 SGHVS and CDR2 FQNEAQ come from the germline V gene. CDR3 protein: CASSLRQAGYGYTF. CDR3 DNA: TGTGCCAGCAGCCTCCGACAGGCAGGATATGGCTACACCTTC. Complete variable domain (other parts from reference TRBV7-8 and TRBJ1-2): GAGVSQSPRYKVAKRGQDVALRCDPISGHVSLFWYQQALGQGPEFLTYFQNEAQLDKSGLPSDRFFAERPEGSVSTLKIQRTQQEDSAVYLCASSLRQAGYGYTFGSGTRLTVV.